This T cell receptor (beta chain) came from a study of Ad26.COV2.S vaccination and SARS-CoV-2 variants. Overall study: Doses of Ad26.COV2.S were injected into muscle once or twice, 56 days apart.

Treatment noted: around 19 received Ad26.COV2.S at low or high dose, single or two shots; about 5 received placebo; per-sample allocation not given. Samples analyzed were those drawn on day 63 after the first vaccine or placebo injection. A Boston donor was an adult aged 18-55 years. CDR1 GTSNPN and CDR2 SVGIG come from the germline V gene (reference sequence). The CDR3 is 14 residues long. The germline V and J ends were trimmed by 3 bases and 3 bases, with 13 bases remaining between them. Sequencing was performed with immunoSEQ multiplex PCR; in TCRdb, only in-frame clones are kept and a portion is missing. The repertoire consists of about 680,000 clones, with about 89% occurring once and the leading ten covering nearly 1.5%.

V is TRBV30 and J is TRBJ2-3; a possible D gene is TRBD1 (6 bases). The TCR comes from a person aged 18-65 years who received the Ad26.COV2.S COVID-19 vaccine or a placebo. Sample: peripheral blood, taken in a trial of Ad26.COV2.S vaccine versus placebo. The CDR3 coding sequence is TGTGCCTGGAGGGAGACAGGCGGAACAGATACGCAGTATTTT. Protein: CAWRETGGTDTQYF.